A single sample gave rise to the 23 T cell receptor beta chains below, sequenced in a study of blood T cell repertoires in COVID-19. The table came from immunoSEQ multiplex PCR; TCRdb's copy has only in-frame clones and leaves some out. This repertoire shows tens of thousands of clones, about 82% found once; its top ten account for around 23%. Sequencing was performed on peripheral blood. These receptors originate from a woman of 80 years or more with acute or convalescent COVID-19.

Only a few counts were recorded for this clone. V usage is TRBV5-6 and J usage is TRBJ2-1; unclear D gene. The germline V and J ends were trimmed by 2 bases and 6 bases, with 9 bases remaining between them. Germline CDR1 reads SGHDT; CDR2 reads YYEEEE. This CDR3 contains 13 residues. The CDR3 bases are TGTGCCAGCAGCTTCGAGGCCGGCAATGAGCAGTTCTTC. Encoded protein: CASSFEAGNEQFF.

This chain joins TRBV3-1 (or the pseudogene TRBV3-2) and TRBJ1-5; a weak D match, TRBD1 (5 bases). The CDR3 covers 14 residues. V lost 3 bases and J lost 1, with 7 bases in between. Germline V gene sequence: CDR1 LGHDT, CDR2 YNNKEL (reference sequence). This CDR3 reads CASSHTGSNQPQHF. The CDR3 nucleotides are TGTGCCAGCAGCCACACAGGAAGCAATCAGCCCCAGCATTTT.

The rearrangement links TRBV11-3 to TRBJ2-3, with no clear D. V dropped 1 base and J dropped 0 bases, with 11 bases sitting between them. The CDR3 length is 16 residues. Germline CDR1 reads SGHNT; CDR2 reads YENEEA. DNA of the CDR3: TGTGCCAGCAGCTTAGGGCTAGACCTTAGCACAGATACGCAGTATTTT. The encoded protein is CASSLGLDLSTDTQYF.

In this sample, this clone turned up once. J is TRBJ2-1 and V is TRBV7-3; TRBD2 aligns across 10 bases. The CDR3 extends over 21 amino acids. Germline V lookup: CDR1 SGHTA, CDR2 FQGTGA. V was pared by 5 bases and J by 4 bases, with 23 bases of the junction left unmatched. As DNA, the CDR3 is TGTGCCAGCAGCCCCTCAGGATTTCGTGGAGCGGGGGGGAGTCGGTACAATGAGCAGTTCTTC. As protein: CASSPSGFRGAGGSRYNEQFF.

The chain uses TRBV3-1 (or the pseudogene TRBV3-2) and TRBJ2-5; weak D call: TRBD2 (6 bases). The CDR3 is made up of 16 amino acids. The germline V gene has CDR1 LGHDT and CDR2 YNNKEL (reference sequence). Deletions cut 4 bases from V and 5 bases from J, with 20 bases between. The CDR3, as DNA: TGTGCCAGCAGCCGCCACCAGGACTACCCAAGGGAGACCCAGTACTTC. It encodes CASSRHQDYPRETQYF.

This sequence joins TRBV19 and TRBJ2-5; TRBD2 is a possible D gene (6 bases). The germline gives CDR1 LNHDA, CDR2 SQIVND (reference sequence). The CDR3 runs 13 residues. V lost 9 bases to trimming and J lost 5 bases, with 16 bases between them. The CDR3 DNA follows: TGTGCCAGCAGTGGGTCGGGAGTCGAGACCCAGTACTTC. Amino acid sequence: CASSGSGVETQYF.

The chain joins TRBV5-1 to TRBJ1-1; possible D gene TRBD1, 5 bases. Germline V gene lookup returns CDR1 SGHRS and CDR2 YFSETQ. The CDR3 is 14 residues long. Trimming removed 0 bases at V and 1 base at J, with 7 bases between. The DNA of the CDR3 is TGCGCCAGCAGCTTGGCCGACAGGAACACTGAAGCTTTCTTT. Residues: CASSLADRNTEAFF. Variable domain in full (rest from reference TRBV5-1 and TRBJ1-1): KAGVTQTPRYLIKTRGQQVTLSCSPISGHRSVSWYQQTPGQGLQFLFEYFSETQRNKGNFPGRFSGRQFSNSRSEMNVSTLELGDSALYLCASSLADRNTEAFFGQGTRLTVV.

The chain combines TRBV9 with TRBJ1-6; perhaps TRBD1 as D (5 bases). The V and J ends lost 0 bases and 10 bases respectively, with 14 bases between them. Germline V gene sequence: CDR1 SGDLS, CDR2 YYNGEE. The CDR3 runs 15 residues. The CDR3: CASSVGTRAGSPLHF. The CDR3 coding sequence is TGTGCCAGCAGCGTAGGAACCAGGGCCGGATCACCCCTCCACTTT.

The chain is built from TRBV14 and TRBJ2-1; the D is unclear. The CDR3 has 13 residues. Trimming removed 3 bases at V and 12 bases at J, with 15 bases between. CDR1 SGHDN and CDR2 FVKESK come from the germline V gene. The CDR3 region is CASSHNREAGQFF. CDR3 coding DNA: TGTGCCAGCAGCCATAATCGAGAAGCCGGGCAGTTCTTC.

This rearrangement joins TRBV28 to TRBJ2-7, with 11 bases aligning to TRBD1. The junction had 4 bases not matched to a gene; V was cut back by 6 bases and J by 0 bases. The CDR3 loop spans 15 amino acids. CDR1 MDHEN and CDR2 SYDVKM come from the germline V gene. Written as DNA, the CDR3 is TGTGCCAGCAGCTCCGGGACAGGGGGCTCCTACGAGCAGTACGTC. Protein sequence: CASSSGTGGSYEQYV.

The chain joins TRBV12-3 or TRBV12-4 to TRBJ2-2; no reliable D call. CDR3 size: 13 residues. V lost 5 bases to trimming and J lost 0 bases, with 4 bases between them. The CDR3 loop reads CASSLTNTGELFF. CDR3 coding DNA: TGTGCCAGCAGTCTAACGAACACCGGGGAGCTGTTTTTT.

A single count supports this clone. CDR3 sequence (DNA): TGTGCCAGTCGAAGGAGTACTAGCACAGATACGCAGTATTTT. Its translation: CASRRSTSTDTQYF. The chain employs TRBV19 and TRBJ2-3; D is unresolved. V lost 8 bases, J lost 0 bases, and 12 bases lay in between. Germline V gene data show CDR1 as LNHDA and CDR2 as SQIVND (reference sequence). This CDR3 comprises 14 residues.

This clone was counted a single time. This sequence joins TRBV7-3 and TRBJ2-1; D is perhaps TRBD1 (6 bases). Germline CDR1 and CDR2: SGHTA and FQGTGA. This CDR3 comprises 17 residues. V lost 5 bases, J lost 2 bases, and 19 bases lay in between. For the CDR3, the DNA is TGTGCCAGCAGCCCCCAGGGGTGGGAGACCCCCTACAATGAGCAGTTCTTC. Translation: CASSPQGWETPYNEQFF.

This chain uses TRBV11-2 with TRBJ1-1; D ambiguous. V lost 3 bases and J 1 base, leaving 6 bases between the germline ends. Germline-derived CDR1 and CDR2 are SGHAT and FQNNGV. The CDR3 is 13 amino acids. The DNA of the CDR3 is TGTGCCAGCAGCTTGGGAGGGAACACTGAAGCTTTCTTT. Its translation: CASSLGGNTEAFF.

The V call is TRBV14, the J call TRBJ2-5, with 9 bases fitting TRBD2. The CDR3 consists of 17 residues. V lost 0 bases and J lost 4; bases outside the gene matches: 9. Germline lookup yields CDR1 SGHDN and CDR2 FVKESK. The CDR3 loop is CASSQELAGRPGETQYF. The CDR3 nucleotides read TGTGCCAGCAGCCAAGAACTAGCGGGTCGACCCGGAGAGACCCAGTACTTC.

The CDR3 spells CASSKERLTSEAFF. CDR3 bases: TGTGCCAGCAGCAAAGAGCGTCTCACTTCTGAAGCTTTCTTT. This sequence joins TRBV21-1 and TRBJ1-1. TRBV21-1 is assigned pseudogene status. The CDR3 covers 14 residues.

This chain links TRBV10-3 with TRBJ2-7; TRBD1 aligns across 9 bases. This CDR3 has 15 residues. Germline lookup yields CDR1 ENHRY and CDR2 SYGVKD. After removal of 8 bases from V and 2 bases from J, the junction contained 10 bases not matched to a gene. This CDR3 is CAIGEGQGITYEQYV. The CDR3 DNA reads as TGTGCCATCGGGGAGGGACAGGGTATCACCTACGAGCAGTACGTC.

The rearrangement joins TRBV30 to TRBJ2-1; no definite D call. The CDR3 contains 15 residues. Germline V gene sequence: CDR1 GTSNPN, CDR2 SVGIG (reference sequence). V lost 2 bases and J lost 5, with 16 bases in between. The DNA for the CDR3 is TGTGCCTGGAGTTCCCGACGGCGGTATAACAATGAGCAGTTCTTC. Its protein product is CAWSSRRRYNNEQFF.

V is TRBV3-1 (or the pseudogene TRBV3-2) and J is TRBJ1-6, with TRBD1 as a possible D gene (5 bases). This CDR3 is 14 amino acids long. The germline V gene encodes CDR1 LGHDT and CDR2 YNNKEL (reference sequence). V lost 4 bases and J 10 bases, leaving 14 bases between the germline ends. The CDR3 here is CASSPVPQGSPLHF. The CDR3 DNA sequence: TGTGCCAGCAGCCCCGTCCCCCAGGGCTCACCCCTCCACTTT.

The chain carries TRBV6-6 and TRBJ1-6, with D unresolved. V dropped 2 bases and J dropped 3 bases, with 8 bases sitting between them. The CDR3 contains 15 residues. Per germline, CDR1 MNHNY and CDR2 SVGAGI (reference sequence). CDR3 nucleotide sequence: TGTGCCAGCAGTTACGGACTAGACTATAATTCACCCCTCCACTTT. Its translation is CASSYGLDYNSPLHF.

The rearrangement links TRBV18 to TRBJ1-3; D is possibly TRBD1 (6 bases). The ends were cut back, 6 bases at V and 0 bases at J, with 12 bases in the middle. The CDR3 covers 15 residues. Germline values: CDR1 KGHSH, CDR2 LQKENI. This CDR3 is CASSPGGRSGNTIYF. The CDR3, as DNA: TGTGCCAGCTCCCCCGGGGGGCGCTCTGGAAACACCATATATTTT.

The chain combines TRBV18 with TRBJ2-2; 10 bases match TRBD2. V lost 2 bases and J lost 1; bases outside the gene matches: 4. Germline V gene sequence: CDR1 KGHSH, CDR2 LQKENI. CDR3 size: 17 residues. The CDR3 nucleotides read TGTGCCAGCTCACCATCCCGGACTAGCGGGAACACCGGGGAGCTGTTTTTT. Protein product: CASSPSRTSGNTGELFF. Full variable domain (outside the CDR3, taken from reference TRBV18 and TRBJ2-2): NAGVMQNPRHLVRRRGQEARLRCSPMKGHSHVYWYRQLPEEGLKFMVYLQKENIIDESGMPKERFSAEFPKEGPSILRIQQVVRGDSAAYFCASSPSRTSGNTGELFFGEGSRLTVL.

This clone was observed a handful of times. Here the CDR3 DNA reads TGTGCCAGCAGTTACTCGACTGCAACTAATGAAAAACTGTTTTTT. Its protein is CASSYSTATNEKLFF. This chain links TRBV6-5 with TRBJ1-4; D unresolved. Germline loops: CDR1 MNHEY, CDR2 SVGAGI. The germline V and J ends were trimmed by 0 bases and 0 bases, with 5 bases remaining between them. This CDR3 has 15 residues.